This T cell receptor beta chain derives from a study of OX40 agonist ivuxolimab in advanced cancers. CDR1 ENHRY and CDR2 SYGVKD come from the germline V gene. CDR3 size: 12 residues. V dropped 6 bases and J dropped 3; count of bases not matched to a gene: 2. Generated by immunoSEQ multiplex PCR, the TCRdb table keeps only in-frame clones and is missing some. The repertoire includes about 110,000 clones, less than 95% of them detected once, and approximately 1.1% sits in the top ten. Of note for this clone: Antigen: not known.

Study-wide results and caveats: Doses of 0.1 to 3.0 mg/kg were accompanied by clonal expansion of CD4+ and CD8+ blood T cells by week 6. CD8+ T cells were the subset that, on average, had more expanded clones than CD4+.

The sequence derives from an adult with an advanced solid tumor such as melanoma, head and neck, liver or kidney cancer. The V call is TRBV10-3, the J call TRBJ2-7, with 7 bases that match TRBD1. The material sequenced was CD4+ or CD8+ T cells sorted from blood, taken in a trial of the OX40 agonist ivuxolimab. The CDR3, as DNA: TGTGCCATCAGGAGGGACAGCTACGAGCAGTACTTC. Amino acid sequence: CAIRRDSYEQYF.